The following is a TCR beta chain sequence with its context. The antigen is undetermined. As handled by the study authors: ImmunoSEQ only sent back junction sequences with no quality scores, so filtering was done differently. This table comes from immunoSEQ multiplex PCR, and its TCRdb copy is limited to in-frame clones, with some not included. V and J calls and clone size follow that table, whereas D and trimming were derived from the DNA. The data show about a million clones, about 72% seen once. Germline loops: CDR1 SGDLS, CDR2 YYNGEE. The ends were cut back, 4 bases at V and 5 bases at J, with 21 bases in the middle. The CDR3 contains 16 residues. The data stem from a study of shared clonotypes between healthy human individuals. Background on the study: The donor group consisted of a couple of women and a few men, aged 18 to 49.

Study conclusions and caveats: Richness estimates generally favored naive over memory subsets.

Naive CD4+ cells were CD45RA-selected; the remaining cells were memory. V is TRBV9 and J is TRBJ2-5; D is unresolved. The sequence was obtained from a man between 18 and 29 years old in good health. Some clones in this sample may be carry-over from other donors' samples. Sequencing was done on a sample of memory CD4+ T cells from PBMCs. Subset in this sample: CD45RA-negative fraction. The CDR3 protein is CASSTRMGRAYETQYF. Here the CDR3 DNA reads TGTGCCAGCAGCACCCGAATGGGTAGGGCGTATGAGACCCAGTACTTC.